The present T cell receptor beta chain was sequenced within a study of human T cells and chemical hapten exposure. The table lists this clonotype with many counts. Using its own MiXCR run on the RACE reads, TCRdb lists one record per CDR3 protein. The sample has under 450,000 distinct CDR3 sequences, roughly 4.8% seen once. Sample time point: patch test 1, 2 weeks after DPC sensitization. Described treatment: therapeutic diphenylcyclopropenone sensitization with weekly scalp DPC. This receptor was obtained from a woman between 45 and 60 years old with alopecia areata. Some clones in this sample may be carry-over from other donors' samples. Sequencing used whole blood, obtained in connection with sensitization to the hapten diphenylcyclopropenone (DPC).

DNA for the CDR3: TGTGCCAGCAGCCGAGGACAGGGGGTTCAGCCCCAGCATTTT. It encodes CASSRGQGVQPQHF. V gene TRBV12-3 or TRBV12-4 combines with J gene TRBJ1-5; TRBD1 matches at 10 bases. Losses at the gene ends were 6 bases for V and 6 bases for J; bases not matched to a gene: 5. The CDR3 totals 14 residues.